Included here is one T cell receptor (beta chain) sequence, with context. Its antigen remains unknown. V was trimmed by 7 bases and J by 4 bases, leaving 17 bases between them. Germline CDR1 is SGHAT and CDR2 is FQNNGV. This CDR3 has 15 amino acids. PCR used 60 Vbeta primers and 13 Jbeta primers. Here immunoSEQ multiplex PCR was the method, and the copy in TCRdb shows in-frame clones only, minus some. Among about 93,000 clones listed, over 60% were seen once. These data originate in a study of cytomegalovirus exposure and HLA in healthy donors. Study-wide background: A prior analysis found 117 million unique TCR beta sequences from around 180 million T cells. The study, taken as a whole, reports: In the analysis, some V segments, TRBV6-2 and TRBV6-3 included, were excluded as indistinguishable. In a later analysis, DRB1 alleles had the most associated TCRs; HLA-C alleles the fewest.

Sequenced input: PBMCs. V and J are TRBV11-2 and TRBJ1-3; D is unclear. This sequence originates from a boy younger than 18 in good health and CMV-seropositive. CDR3 in amino acids: CASTVRRVEGNTIYF. CDR3 sequence (DNA): TGTGCCAGCACTGTTCGGAGGGTGGAGGGAAACACCATATATTTT. The full variable domain, rest sourced from reference TRBV11-2 and TRBJ1-3, is EAGVAQSPRYKIIEKRQSVAFWCNPISGHATLYWYQQILGQGPKLLIQFQNNGVVDDSQLPKDRFSAERLKGVDSTLKIQPAKLEDSAVYLCASTVRRVEGNTIYFGEGSWLTVV.